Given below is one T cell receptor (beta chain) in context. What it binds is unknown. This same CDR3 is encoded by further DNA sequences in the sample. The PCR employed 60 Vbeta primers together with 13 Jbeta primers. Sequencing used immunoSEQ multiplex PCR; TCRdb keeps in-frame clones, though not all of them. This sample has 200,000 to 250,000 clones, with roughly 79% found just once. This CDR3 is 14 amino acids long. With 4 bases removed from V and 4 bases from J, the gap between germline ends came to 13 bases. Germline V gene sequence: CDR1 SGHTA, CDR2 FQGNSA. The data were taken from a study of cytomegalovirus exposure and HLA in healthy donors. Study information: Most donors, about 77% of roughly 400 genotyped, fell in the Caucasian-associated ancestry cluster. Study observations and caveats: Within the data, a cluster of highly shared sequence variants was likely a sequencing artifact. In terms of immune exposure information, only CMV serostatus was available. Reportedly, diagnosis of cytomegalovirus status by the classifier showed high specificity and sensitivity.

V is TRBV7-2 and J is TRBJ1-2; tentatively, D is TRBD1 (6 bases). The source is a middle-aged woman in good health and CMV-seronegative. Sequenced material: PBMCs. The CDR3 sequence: CASSSPQGPYGYTF. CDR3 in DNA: TGTGCCAGCAGCTCGCCCCAGGGGCCCTATGGCTACACCTTC. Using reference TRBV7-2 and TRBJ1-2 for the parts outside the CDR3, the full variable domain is GAGVSQSPSNKVTEKGKDVELRCDPISGHTALYWYRQSLGQGLEFLIYFQGNSAPDKSGLPSDRFSAERTGGSVSTLTIQRTQQEDSAVYLCASSSPQGPYGYTFGSGTRLTVV.